One TCR beta chain is described in this entry. This record belongs to a study of OX40 agonist ivuxolimab in advanced cancers. Study-wide context: The study enrolled dose-escalation patients with hepatocellular carcinoma, melanoma, renal cell or head and neck cancer.

Patients with a history of autoimmune disease or on systemic immunosuppression were excluded. Blood was sampled at baseline, cycle 4 day 1, and cycle 7 day 1. Repertoires were generated with immunoSEQ multiplex PCR, while TCRdb's copy carries only in-frame clones and drops some. The sample holds roughly 74,000 clones, almost 85% seen once. The source is an adult with an advanced solid tumor such as melanoma, head and neck, liver or kidney cancer. The specimen comprised CD4+ or CD8+ T cells sorted from blood, sampled in a trial of the OX40 agonist ivuxolimab.

DNA of the CDR3: TGTGCCAGCACTGTCAGGGCTAATGCCAAAAACATTCAGTACTTC. Amino acid sequence: CASTVRANAKNIQYF. The J gene is TRBJ2-4, the V gene TRBV4-2, with a tentative D call TRBD1 (5 bases). The length of the CDR3 is 15 residues. Deletions cut 7 bases from V and 1 base from J, with 14 bases between. Germline CDR1 is LGHNA and CDR2 is YNFKEQ.